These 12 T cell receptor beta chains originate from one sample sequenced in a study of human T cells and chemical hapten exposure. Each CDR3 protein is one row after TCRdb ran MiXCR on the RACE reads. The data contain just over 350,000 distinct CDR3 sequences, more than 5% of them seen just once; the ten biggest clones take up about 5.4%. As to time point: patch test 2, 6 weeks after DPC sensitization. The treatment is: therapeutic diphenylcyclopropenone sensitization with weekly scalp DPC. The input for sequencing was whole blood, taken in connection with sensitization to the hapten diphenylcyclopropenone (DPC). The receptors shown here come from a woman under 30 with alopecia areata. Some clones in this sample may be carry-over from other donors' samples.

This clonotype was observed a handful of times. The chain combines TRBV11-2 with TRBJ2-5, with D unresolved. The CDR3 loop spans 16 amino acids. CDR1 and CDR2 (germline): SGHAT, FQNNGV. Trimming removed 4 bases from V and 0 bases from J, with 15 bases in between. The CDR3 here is CASSSHAHRYQETQYF. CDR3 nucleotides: TGTGCCAGCAGCTCCCACGCCCACAGATACCAAGAGACCCAGTACTTC.

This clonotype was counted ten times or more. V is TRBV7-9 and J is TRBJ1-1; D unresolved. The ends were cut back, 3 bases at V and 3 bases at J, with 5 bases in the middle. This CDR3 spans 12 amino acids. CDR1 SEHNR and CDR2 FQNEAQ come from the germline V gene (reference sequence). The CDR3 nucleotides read TGTGCCAGCAGCTTTAAAGACACTGAAGCTTTCTTT. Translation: CASSFKDTEAFF.

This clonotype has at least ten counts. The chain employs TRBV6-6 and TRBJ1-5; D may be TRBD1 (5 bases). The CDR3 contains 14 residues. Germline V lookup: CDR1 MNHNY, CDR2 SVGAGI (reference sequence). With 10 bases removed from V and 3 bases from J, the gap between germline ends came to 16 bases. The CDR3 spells CATRRRATNQPQHF. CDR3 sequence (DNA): TGTGCCACCCGTCGCAGGGCCACCAATCAGCCCCAGCATTTT.

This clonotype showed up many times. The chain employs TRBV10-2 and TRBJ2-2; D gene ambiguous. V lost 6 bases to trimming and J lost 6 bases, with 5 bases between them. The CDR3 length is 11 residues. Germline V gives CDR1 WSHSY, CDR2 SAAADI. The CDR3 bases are TGCGCCAGCAGGGATCCCGGGGAGCTGTTTTTT. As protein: CASRDPGELFF.

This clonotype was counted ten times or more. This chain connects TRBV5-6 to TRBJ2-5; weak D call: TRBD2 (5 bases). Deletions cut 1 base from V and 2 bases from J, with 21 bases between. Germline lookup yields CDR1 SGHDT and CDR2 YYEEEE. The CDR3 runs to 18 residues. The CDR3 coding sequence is TGTGCCAGCAGCTTGCTCGTAGCGTTGGGCTCGTTACAAGAGACCCAGTACTTC. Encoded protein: CASSLLVALGSLQETQYF.

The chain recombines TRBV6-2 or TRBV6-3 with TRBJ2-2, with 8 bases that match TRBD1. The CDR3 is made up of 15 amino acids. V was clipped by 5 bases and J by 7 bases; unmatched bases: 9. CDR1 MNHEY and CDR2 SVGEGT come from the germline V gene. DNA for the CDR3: TGTGCCAGCAGTCAGACAGGGGCTAGTGGCGGGGAGCTGTTTTTT. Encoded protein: CASSQTGASGGELFF.

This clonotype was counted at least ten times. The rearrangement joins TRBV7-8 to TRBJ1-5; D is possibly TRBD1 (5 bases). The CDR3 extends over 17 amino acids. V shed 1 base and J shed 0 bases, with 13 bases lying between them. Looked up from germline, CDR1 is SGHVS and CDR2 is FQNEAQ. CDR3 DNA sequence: TGTGCCAGCAGCTTAGGTATGGGACCGTATAGCAATCAGCCCCAGCATTTT. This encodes CASSLGMGPYSNQPQHF.

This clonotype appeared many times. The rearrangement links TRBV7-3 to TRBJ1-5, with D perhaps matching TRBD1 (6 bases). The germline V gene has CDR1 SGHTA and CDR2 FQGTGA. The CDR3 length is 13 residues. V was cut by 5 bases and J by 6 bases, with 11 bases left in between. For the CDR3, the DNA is TGTGCCAGCAGCCGAGAAGGGGGTCAGCCCCAGCATTTT. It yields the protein CASSREGGQPQHF.

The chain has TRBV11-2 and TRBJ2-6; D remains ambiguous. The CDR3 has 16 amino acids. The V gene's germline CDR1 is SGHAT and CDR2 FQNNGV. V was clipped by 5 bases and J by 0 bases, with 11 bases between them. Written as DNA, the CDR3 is TGTGCCAGCAGCATTACAGAACGCTCTGGGGCCAACGTCCTGACTTTC. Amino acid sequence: CASSITERSGANVLTF.

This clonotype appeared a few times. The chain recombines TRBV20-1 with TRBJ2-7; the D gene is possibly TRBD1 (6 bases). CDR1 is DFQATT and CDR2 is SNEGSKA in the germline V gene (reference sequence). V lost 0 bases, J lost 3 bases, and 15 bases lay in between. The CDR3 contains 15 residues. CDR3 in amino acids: CSARDPGRGDYEQYF. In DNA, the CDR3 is TGCAGTGCTAGAGATCCAGGCAGGGGAGACTACGAGCAGTACTTC.

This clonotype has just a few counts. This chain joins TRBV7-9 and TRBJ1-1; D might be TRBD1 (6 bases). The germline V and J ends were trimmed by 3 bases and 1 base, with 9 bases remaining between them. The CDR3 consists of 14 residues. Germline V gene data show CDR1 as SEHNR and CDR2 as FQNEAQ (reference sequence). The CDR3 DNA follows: TGTGCCAGCAGCTTTAAGGGGGGGAACACTGAAGCTTTCTTT. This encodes CASSFKGGNTEAFF. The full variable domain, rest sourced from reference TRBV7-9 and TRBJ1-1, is DTGVSQNPRHKITKRGQNVTFRCDPISEHNRLYWYRQTLGQGPEFLTYFQNEAQLEKSRLLSDRFSAERPKGSFSTLEIQRTEQGDSAMYLCASSFKGGNTEAFFGQGTRLTVV.

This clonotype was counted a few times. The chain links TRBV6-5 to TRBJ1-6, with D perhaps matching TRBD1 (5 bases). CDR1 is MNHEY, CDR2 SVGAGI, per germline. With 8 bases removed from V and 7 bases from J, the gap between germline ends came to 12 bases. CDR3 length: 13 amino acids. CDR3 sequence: CASGGGLNSPLHF. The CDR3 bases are TGTGCCAGCGGGGGGGGTCTGAATTCACCCCTCCACTTT.